Listed below are T cell receptor beta chains from one sample, sequenced in a study of vaccination and CD4 T cells after COVID-19. Each CDR3 protein is one row after TCRdb ran MiXCR on the PCR reads. The data contain around 19,000 distinct CDR3 sequences, less than 70% of them singletons. These TCRs are of unknown antigen specificity. The source material was CD4+ T cells from blood, cultured in vitro. The receptors come from a human donor who had recovered from COVID-19. The CDR3 runs from the conserved cysteine through the conserved F or W. A D gene is named only where the DNA matches it firmly. Not all rows give a size; the values are once, few, many and, for expanded clones, a class.

>.|TRBV20-1|TRBJ2-7|.
TGCAGTGCTAGAGAAACACCGACTATAGGACTCGAGCAGTACTTC
CSARETPTIGLEQYF
>few|TRBV28|TRBJ2-1|TRBD2
TGTGCCCAGAACCGGCAATATAGCGGGCTCAATGAGCAGTTCTTC
CAQNRQYSGLNEQFF
>once|TRBV6-1|TRBJ2-2|.
TGTGCCAGCAACGGGAACTGGGTCGGGGAGCTGTTTTTT
CASNGNWVGELFF
>.|TRBV6-5|TRBJ2-7|.
TGTGCCAGCAGTTACTTCAACGGACAGCTCTACGAGCAGTACTTC
CASSYFNGQLYEQYF
>.|TRBV6-5|TRBJ2-5|TRBD1
TGTGCCAGCAGTTTTACCGGGACAGGAGTTAGGGAGACCCAGTACTTC
CASSFTGTGVRETQYF
>.|TRBV7-8|TRBJ2-3|TRBD2
TGTGCCAGCAGCACCAAGCGGGAGTTAGGTACGCAGTATTTT
CASSTKRELGTQYF
>.|TRBV11-3|TRBJ2-7|TRBD1
TGTGCCAGCAGCGCCGACAGGGGGCAGGAGCAGTACTTC
CASSADRGQEQYF
>.|TRBV6-2/TRBV6-3|TRBJ1-5|.
TGTGCCAGCAGTTTATTATTCGGGGCGAATCAGCCCCAGCATTTT
CASSLLFGANQPQHF
>.|TRBV5-4|TRBJ2-3|TRBD1
TGTGCCAGCAGCCCCCGACAGGGGAACACAGATACGCAGTATTTT
CASSPRQGNTDTQYF
>once|TRBV30|TRBJ2-5|.
TGTGCCTGGAGTTTAGGGGGGTTGGAGACCCAGTACTTC
CAWSLGGLETQYF
>.|TRBV21-1|TRBJ2-5|.
TGTGCCAGCAGCAAGAAGATTGCAGTACAAGAGACCCAGTACTTC
CASSKKIAVQETQYF
>.|TRBV2|TRBJ2-7|.
TGTGCCAGCAGCTCACCCCCAGTTTACGAGCAGTACTTC
CASSSPPVYEQYF
>.|TRBV20-1|TRBJ1-2|TRBD1
TGCAGTGCTCTACCCGGGACAGGAGATGGCTACACCTTC
CSALPGTGDGYTF
>.|TRBV6-2/TRBV6-3|TRBJ1-6|.
TGTGCCAGCAGAGGGATACGGGGGGTGGATTCACCCCTCCACTTT
CASRGIRGVDSPLHF
>.|TRBV20-1|TRBJ2-4|.
TGCAGTGCGCAGGGGATGAACATTCAGTACTTC
CSAQGMNIQYF
>.|TRBV7-2|TRBJ2-7|TRBD1
TGTGCCAGCAGCTCAGCAACCGGGACAGGGATTTCCTACGAGCAGTACTTC
CASSSATGTGISYEQYF
>.|TRBV6-1|TRBJ1-6|TRBD1
TGTGCCAGCAGTCAAATGACAGGGGGCGCCCGCTCACCCCTCCACTTT
CASSQMTGGARSPLHF
>.|TRBV4-1|TRBJ2-7|TRBD2
TGCGCCAGCAGCCCCTATCCCCCGGGACTAGCGGGAGGATCTTACGAGCAGTACTTC
CASSPYPPGLAGGSYEQYF
>once|TRBV6-5|TRBJ2-3|TRBD2
TGTGCCAGCAGTTACCGGGGACTAGCGGGAGCAACAGATACGCAGTATTTT
CASSYRGLAGATDTQYF
>once|TRBV5-1|TRBJ2-5|.
TGCGCCAGCAGGTTGGGGGGGCAGACGTACGAGACCCAGTACTTC
CASRLGGQTYETQYF
>.|TRBV6-1|TRBJ1-6|.
TGTGCCAGCAGAGGGCTCCAAAATTCACCCCTCCACTTT
CASRGLQNSPLHF
>.|TRBV6-1|TRBJ2-1|TRBD1
TGTGCCAGCAACCCGGATTGGACAGGAGGCAATGAGCAGTTCTTC
CASNPDWTGGNEQFF
>.|TRBV10-1|TRBJ1-2|TRBD1
TGCGCCAGCAGAGACCAACTGGACAGGGACTATGGCTACACCTTC
CASRDQLDRDYGYTF
>.|TRBV11-3|TRBJ2-7|TRBD1
TGTGCCAGCAGCCAAACAGGGGCCTCCTACGAGCAGTACTTC
CASSQTGASYEQYF
>few|TRBV7-3|TRBJ2-1|.
TGTGCCAGCAGCCCGATCCAAGGCTACAATGAGCAGTTCTTC
CASSPIQGYNEQFF
>.|TRBV20-1|TRBJ1-4|TRBD1
TGCAGTGCTGGGACAGGGGTGGGGGAAAAACTGTTTTTT
CSAGTGVGEKLFF
>.|TRBV20-1|TRBJ1-2|.
TGCAGTGCTCCCTCGGGGGAAATCTATGGCTACACCTTC
CSAPSGEIYGYTF
>few|TRBV20-1|TRBJ2-5|.
TGCAGTGCTGAGGACAGTTGGGGGGAGACCCAGTACTTC
CSAEDSWGETQYF
>.|TRBV11-2|TRBJ2-7|TRBD2
TGTGCCAGCAGCTTGCCTTATGCGAAGCGGGGCTACGAGCAGTACTTC
CASSLPYAKRGYEQYF
>.|TRBV7-6|TRBJ1-2|TRBD1
TGTGCCAGCAGCTTAGGGGGACAGGGTTACTATGGCTACACCTTC
CASSLGGQGYYGYTF
>.|TRBV2|TRBJ1-2|TRBD1
TGTGCCAGCAGGGACAGGGGGCCCTATGGCTACACCTTC
CASRDRGPYGYTF
>.|TRBV7-2|TRBJ1-6|TRBD1
TGTGCCAGCAGCGCTCGACAGGGGATGTATAATTCACCCCTCCACTTT
CASSARQGMYNSPLHF
>.|TRBV24-1|TRBJ2-1|.
TGTGCCACCAGTGATTCTTATAATGAGCAGTTCTTC
CATSDSYNEQFF
>.|TRBV6-1|TRBJ2-5|.
TGTGCCAGCAGTCACGACCCCTATGGGGAGACCCAGTACTTC
CASSHDPYGETQYF
>.|TRBV5-1|TRBJ1-5|.
TGCGCCAGCAGCTTGTCCGAGGGAAGGAATCAGCCCCAGCATTTT
CASSLSEGRNQPQHF
>.|TRBV2|TRBJ2-1|TRBD1
TGTGCCAGCACCCGGGACAGGGCGGCCAATGAGCAGTTCTTC
CASTRDRAANEQFF
>.|TRBV19|TRBJ1-6|TRBD1
TGTGCCAGTAGGGGGACAGCGTATAATTCACCCCTCCACTTT
CASRGTAYNSPLHF
>.|TRBV20-1|TRBJ2-2|TRBD2
TGCAGTGCTAGATCTGGGAGGGTGGCCGGGGAGCTGTTTTTT
CSARSGRVAGELFF
>.|TRBV27|TRBJ2-2|TRBD2
TGTGCCAGCAGTTTATCGAGATGGGAGCGGGGGGGCGAGAACACCGGGGAGCTGTTTTTT
CASSLSRWERGGENTGELFF
>.|TRBV30|TRBJ1-6|.
TGTGCCTGGAGTGCCCGACAGATTTCGTATAATTCACCCCTCCACTTT
CAWSARQISYNSPLHF
>.|TRBV7-9|TRBJ2-3|.
TGTGCCAGCAGCAAACAGGGTTGGACAGATACGCAGTATTTT
CASSKQGWTDTQYF
>.|TRBV28|TRBJ1-1|.
TGTGCCAGCAGTTCCCCCGGGGAGTGGAACACTGAAGCTTTCTTT
CASSSPGEWNTEAFF
>.|TRBV6-2/TRBV6-3|TRBJ2-7|.
TGTGCCAGCAGTCACAGGGTCGACGAGCAGTACTTC
CASSHRVDEQYF
>.|TRBV10-3|TRBJ2-5|TRBD2
TGTGCCATCAGTGACGGGCGGGGGGGCCGCGAGACCCAGTACTTC
CAISDGRGGRETQYF
>.|TRBV5-1|TRBJ1-2|.
TGCGCCAGCAGCCCTGGCAACGGTGCCTATGGCTACACCTTC
CASSPGNGAYGYTF
>few|TRBV7-7|TRBJ1-1|.
TGTGCTAGCAGCGAGTCAGTGAACACTGAAGCTTTCTTT
CASSESVNTEAFF
>.|TRBV11-2|TRBJ1-1|.
TGTGCCAGCAGCTTAGACTGGGTTGGCAGTAACACTGAAGCTTTCTTT
CASSLDWVGSNTEAFF
>.|TRBV20-1|TRBJ1-5|TRBD1
TGCAGTGCTGCCAGACAGGGATATAGCAATCAGCCCCAGCATTTT
CSAARQGYSNQPQHF